The rows below give T cell receptor beta chains drawn from one sample of a study of blood T cell repertoires in COVID-19. The repertoire was sequenced with immunoSEQ multiplex PCR; TCRdb's copy has only in-frame clones and lacks some. The sample lists 490,000 or so clones, approximately 86% occurring once. Sequencing was done on a sample of PBMCs or T cells enriched from blood (not recorded which). The source is a woman aged 60-70 years who had recovered from COVID-19. Both conserved end residues are part of each CDR3. D genes are given only for firm matches. Clone size appears in some rows only: once, few, many, or a class for an expanded clone.

J gene	V gene	clone size	D gene	CDR3 length	CDR3 DNA	CDR3 protein
TRBJ2-2	TRBV30	once	.	15	TGTGCCTGGAGTGCCCAGGGCAGGGCGACCGGGGAGCTGTTTTTT	CAWSAQGRATGELFF
TRBJ2-1	TRBV19	.	TRBD2	15	TGTGCCAGTAGTATAGGGCTAGCGGGGGGTAATGAGCAGTTCTTC	CASSIGLAGGNEQFF
TRBJ2-1	TRBV27	once	.	13	TGTGCCAGCAGGGAGGACCCTAACAATGAGCAGTTCTTC	CASREDPNNEQFF
TRBJ1-2	TRBV19	.	.	14	TGTGCCAGTAGTACCACAAACGGGGTCTATGGCTACACCTTC	CASSTTNGVYGYTF
TRBJ1-2	TRBV6-5	.	.	12	TGTGCCAGCCTGGGAGGGTTCGGTGGCTACACCTTC	CASLGGFGGYTF
TRBJ2-2	TRBV30	once	TRBD2	16	TGTGCCTGGAGTAATTGGGCGGGGGAGGATACCGGGGAGCTGTTTTTT	CAWSNWAGEDTGELFF
TRBJ2-1	TRBV5-1	.	.	12	TGCGCCAGCAGCTCCCACAACAATGAGCAGTTCTTC	CASSSHNNEQFF
TRBJ2-1	TRBV12-5	.	TRBD2	15	TGTGCTAGTGGTCCGACTAGCGGTTTTCTCAATGAGCAGTTCTTC	CASGPTSGFLNEQFF
TRBJ1-5	TRBV19	.	.	17	TGTGCCAGTACCTCTCAAAGGGGAGGTAAGGGCAATCAGCCCCAGCATTTT	CASTSQRGGKGNQPQHF
TRBJ1-2	TRBV19	.	TRBD1	15	TGTGCCAGTAGTATTCCGGGACAGGGTTACTATGGCTACACCTTC	CASSIPGQGYYGYTF
TRBJ1-1	TRBV15	once	.	14	TGTGCCACCAGCAGGAAACAGGGGAACACTGAAGCTTTCTTT	CATSRKQGNTEAFF
TRBJ1-5	TRBV7-8	.	.	15	TGTGCCAGCAGCTTAGGCCCTGGCCGAAATCAGCCCCAGCATTTT	CASSLGPGRNQPQHF
TRBJ1-2	TRBV30	.	.	15	TGTGCCTGGAGTTTCTCTCGGGGAGCTAACTATGGCTACACCTTC	CAWSFSRGANYGYTF
TRBJ1-3	TRBV3-1/TRBV3-2	.	TRBD1	23	TGTGCCAGCAGCCAAGAACCGGGGGAACGGGACAGGGCACTCCGCGGCTCTGGAAACACCATATATTTT	CASSQEPGERDRALRGSGNTIYF
TRBJ1-5	TRBV27	.	.	12	TGTGCCAGCAGCCCTCCCGGGCAGCCCCAGCATTTT	CASSPPGQPQHF
TRBJ2-2	TRBV28	once	TRBD1	17	TGTGCCAGCAGTTCGGGACAGGGTATTGTCTGGCGCGGGGAGCTGTTTTTT	CASSSGQGIVWRGELFF
TRBJ2-2	TRBV11-2	.	TRBD1	16	TGTGCCAGCAGCCTCGCGGGCAGGGGGCGAAGCGGGGAGCTGTTTTTT	CASSLAGRGRSGELFF
TRBJ1-5	TRBV6-5	.	.	15	TGTGCCAGCAGACCCGTTAGGTATAGCCCTCAGCCCCAGCATTTT	CASRPVRYSPQPQHF
TRBJ2-1	TRBV6-5	.	.	13	TGTGCCAGCAGTTACCCCGGACGGGGTGAGCAGTTCTTC	CASSYPGRGEQFF
TRBJ1-4	TRBV6-5	.	.	13	TGTGCCAGCAGGAGACAGACTAATGAAAAACTGTTTTTT	CASRRQTNEKLFF
TRBJ1-3	TRBV3-1/TRBV3-2	.	TRBD1	15	TGTGCCAGCAGCCAGGGGACAGTTGACCGAAACACCATATATTTT	CASSQGTVDRNTIYF
TRBJ2-3	TRBV14	.	TRBD2	15	TGTGCCAGCAGCCGAGTCGGGGGGGCAACAGATACGCAGTATTTT	CASSRVGGATDTQYF
TRBJ2-1	TRBV24-1	.	.	15	TGTGCCACCAGCACCCGCCGGGGGTCTAGCAATGAGCAGTTCTTC	CATSTRRGSSNEQFF
TRBJ2-6	TRBV3-1/TRBV3-2	.	.	20	TGTGCCAGCAGCCAAGCGCCACGGGACACCAAACGGTCTGGGGCCAACGTCCTGACTTTC	CASSQAPRDTKRSGANVLTF
TRBJ1-5	TRBV6-5	.	TRBD1	13	TGTGCCAGCGATGGGACAGGGCCACAGCCCCAGCATTTT	CASDGTGPQPQHF